Shown below are 15 T cell receptor beta chains from a single sample sequenced in a study of monozygotic twins with inflammatory bowel disease. Using the 5' RACE reads, TCRdb records one entry per CDR3 protein without DNA. The listing records more than 300,000 distinct CDR3 sequences. The sequenced material came from blood. All receptors come from a human donor with ulcerative colitis or Crohn's disease, or a healthy co-twin of an affected twin (not recorded which).

The V call is TRBV7-2, the J call TRBJ1-4; TCRdb's D gene call, TRBD1, goes unchecked for lack of DNA. Germline-derived CDR1 and CDR2 are SGHTA and FQGNSA. CDR3 length: 14 residues. CDR3 protein: CASALGAGAEKLFF.

This chain joins TRBV28 and TRBJ2-7. Germline CDR1 is MDHEN and CDR2 is SYDVKM. The CDR3 extends over 13 amino acids. Here the CDR3 reads CASSFPTTYEQYF.

The CDR3 sequence: CSALLAGGDTQYF. J is TRBJ2-3 and V is TRBV29-1; TCRdb's assignment of TRBD2 cannot be checked, as there is no DNA. Germline V gene lookup returns CDR1 SQVTM and CDR2 ANQGSEA. CDR3 length: 13 amino acids.

The rearrangement links TRBV6-2 or TRBV6-3 to TRBJ2-7; TCRdb reports TRBD1, a call that lacks DNA to check it against. Germline V lookup: CDR1 MNHEY, CDR2 SVGEGT. This CDR3 comprises 15 residues. The CDR3 sequence: CASSYVRDSPYEQYF.

This chain joins TRBV9 and TRBJ1-4. The CDR3 is 14 residues long. Looked up from germline, CDR1 is SGDLS and CDR2 is YYNGEE. CDR3 amino acids: CASSVRHSNEKLFF.

The gene calls are TRBV20-1 and TRBJ2-3. The CDR3 loop spans 15 amino acids. CDR1 and CDR2 from the germline V gene are DFQATT and SNEGSKA (reference sequence). CDR3 in amino acids: CSASRHGSSTDTQYF.

V is TRBV9 and J is TRBJ2-1; TCRdb indicates TRBD2, and absent DNA this call remains unverified. The germline CDR1 and CDR2 sequences are SGDLS and YYNGEE. There are 14 residues in the CDR3. The chain's CDR3 is CASSVEGSYNEQFF.

The chain has TRBV5-1 and TRBJ1-3. CDR3 length: 15 amino acids. The germline CDR1 and CDR2 sequences are SGHRS and YFSETQ. CDR3 sequence: CASSLSVGSGNTIYF. Filled out from reference TRBV5-1 and TRBJ1-3, the complete variable domain reads KAGVTQTPRYLIKTRGQQVTLSCSPISGHRSVSWYQQTPGQGLQFLFEYFSETQRNKGNFPGRFSGRQFSNSRSEMNVSTLELGDSALYLCASSLSVGSGNTIYFGEGSWLTVV.

This CDR3 reads CASSLVQVPGQGDGYTF. This chain joins TRBV7-9 and TRBJ1-2. Germline loops: CDR1 SEHNR, CDR2 FQNEAQ (reference sequence). The CDR3 totals 17 residues. Full variable domain (remainder filled in from reference TRBV7-9 and TRBJ1-2): DTGVSQNPRHKITKRGQNVTFRCDPISEHNRLYWYRQTLGQGPEFLTYFQNEAQLEKSRLLSDRFSAERPKGSFSTLEIQRTEQGDSAMYLCASSLVQVPGQGDGYTFGSGTRLTVV.

The chain links TRBV5-1 to TRBJ1-1; absent DNA, TCRdb's TRBD1 call cannot be checked. The CDR3 has 15 amino acids. Germline CDR1 SGHRS, CDR2 YFSETQ. The CDR3 loop is CASSRNRDLNTEAFF.

The V and J genes are TRBV20-1 and TRBJ2-7; the D call from TCRdb, TRBD2, cannot be confirmed without DNA. Germline V gene sequence: CDR1 DFQATT, CDR2 SNEGSKA (reference sequence). CDR3 length equals 13 residues. CDR3 loop: CSATSGDSYEQYF.

V is TRBV12-3 or TRBV12-4 and J is TRBJ2-5; TCRdb calls TRBD2, which cannot be checked without DNA. The CDR3 length is 16 residues. CDR3 amino acids: CASNTQGLAAQETQYF.

The CDR3 sequence is CSAWTSGVDTQYF. The chain uses TRBV20-1 and TRBJ2-3; the TCRdb D gene call, TRBD2, has no DNA to confirm it. Germline V CDR1 and CDR2: DFQATT, SNEGSKA (reference sequence). The CDR3 has 13 amino acids.

The chain links TRBV15 to TRBJ1-1. Germline V gene data show CDR1 as LNHNV and CDR2 as YYDKDF (reference sequence). The CDR3 is 15 amino acids. CDR3 residues: CATSEGRLMNTEAFF.

This chain joins TRBV29-1 and TRBJ2-7; TCRdb's D call, TRBD1, is unchecked because there is no DNA. Germline V gene data show CDR1 as SQVTM and CDR2 as ANQGSEA. The CDR3 covers 14 residues. CDR3 sequence reads: CSVGGGTQAYEQYF.